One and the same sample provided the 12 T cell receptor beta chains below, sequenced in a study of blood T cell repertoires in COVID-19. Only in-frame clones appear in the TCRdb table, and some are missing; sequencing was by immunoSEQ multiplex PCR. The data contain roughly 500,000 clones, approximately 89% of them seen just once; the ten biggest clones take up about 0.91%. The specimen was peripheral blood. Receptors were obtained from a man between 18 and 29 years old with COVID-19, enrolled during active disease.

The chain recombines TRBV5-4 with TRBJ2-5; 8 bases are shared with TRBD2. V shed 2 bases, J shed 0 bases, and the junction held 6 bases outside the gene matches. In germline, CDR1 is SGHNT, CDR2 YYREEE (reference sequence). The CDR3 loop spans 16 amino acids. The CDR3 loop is CASSFTGGGYQETQYF. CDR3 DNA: TGTGCCAGCAGCTTTACCGGCGGGGGGTACCAAGAGACCCAGTACTTC.

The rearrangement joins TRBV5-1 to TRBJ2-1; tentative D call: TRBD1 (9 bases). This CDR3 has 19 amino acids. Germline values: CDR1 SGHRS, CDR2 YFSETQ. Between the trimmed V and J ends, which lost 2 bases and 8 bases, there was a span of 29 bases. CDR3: CASSFRGQGRLATLDEQFF. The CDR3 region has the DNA TGCGCCAGCAGCTTTAGGGGACAGGGAAGACTAGCGACGTTGGATGAGCAGTTCTTC.

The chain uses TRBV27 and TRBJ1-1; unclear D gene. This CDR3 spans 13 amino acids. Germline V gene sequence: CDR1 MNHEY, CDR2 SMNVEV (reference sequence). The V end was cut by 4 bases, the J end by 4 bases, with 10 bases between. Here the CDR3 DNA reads TGTGCCAGCAGTTCTGTCGGGAGCACTGAAGCTTTCTTT. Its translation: CASSSVGSTEAFF.

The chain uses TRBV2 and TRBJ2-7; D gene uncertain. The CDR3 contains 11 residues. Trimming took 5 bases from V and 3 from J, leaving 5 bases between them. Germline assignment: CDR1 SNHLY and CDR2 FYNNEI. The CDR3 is CASSTYYEQYF. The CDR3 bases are TGTGCCAGCAGTACTTACTACGAGCAGTACTTC.

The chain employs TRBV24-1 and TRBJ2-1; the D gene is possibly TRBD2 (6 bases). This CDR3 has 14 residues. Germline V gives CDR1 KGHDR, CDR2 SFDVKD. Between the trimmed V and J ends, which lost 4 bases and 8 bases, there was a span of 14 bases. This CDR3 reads CATSDPSGWDEQFF. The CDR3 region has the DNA TGTGCCACCAGTGACCCAAGCGGGTGGGATGAGCAGTTCTTC.

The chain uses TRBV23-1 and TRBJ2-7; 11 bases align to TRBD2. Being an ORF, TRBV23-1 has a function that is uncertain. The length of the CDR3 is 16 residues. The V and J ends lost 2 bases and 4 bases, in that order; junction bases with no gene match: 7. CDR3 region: CASSQRASGRTYEQYF. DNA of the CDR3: TGCGCCAGCAGTCAAAGGGCTAGCGGGAGGACGTACGAGCAGTACTTC.

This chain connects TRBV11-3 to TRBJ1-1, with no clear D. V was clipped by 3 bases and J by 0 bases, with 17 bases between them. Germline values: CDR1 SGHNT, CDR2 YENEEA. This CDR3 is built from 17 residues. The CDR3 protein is CASSFPSKTFMNTEAFF. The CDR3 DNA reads TGTGCCAGCAGCTTCCCCTCCAAGACTTTTATGAACACTGAAGCTTTCTTT.

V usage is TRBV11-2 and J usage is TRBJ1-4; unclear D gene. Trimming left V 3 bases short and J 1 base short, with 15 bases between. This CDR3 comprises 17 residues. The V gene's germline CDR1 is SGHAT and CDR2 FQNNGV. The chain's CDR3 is CASSLDRHRETNEKLFF. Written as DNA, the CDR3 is TGTGCCAGCAGCTTGGATCGACATCGGGAAACTAATGAAAAACTGTTTTTT.

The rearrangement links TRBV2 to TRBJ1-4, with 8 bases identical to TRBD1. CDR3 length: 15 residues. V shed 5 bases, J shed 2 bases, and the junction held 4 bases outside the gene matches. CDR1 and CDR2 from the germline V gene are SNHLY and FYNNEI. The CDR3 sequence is CASSPRTGTNEKLFF. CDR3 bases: TGTGCCAGCAGTCCCCGGACAGGGACTAATGAAAAACTGTTTTTT.

The DNA for the CDR3 is TGCAGTGCTAGTCTCGAGGGAGCGGCGGATACGCAGTATTTT. Residues: CSASLEGAADTQYF. This chain uses TRBV20-1 with TRBJ2-3, with D tentatively TRBD2 (5 bases). CDR1 DFQATT and CDR2 SNEGSKA come from the germline V gene (reference sequence). The V and J ends lost 3 bases and 6 bases respectively, with 16 bases between them. CDR3 length: 14 residues.

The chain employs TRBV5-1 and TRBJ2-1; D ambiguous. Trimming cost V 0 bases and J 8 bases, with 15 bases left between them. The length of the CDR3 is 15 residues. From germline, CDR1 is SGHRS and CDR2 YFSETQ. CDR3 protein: CASSLGAPPAYEQFF. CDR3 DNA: TGCGCCAGCAGCTTGGGGGCTCCCCCGGCGTATGAGCAGTTCTTC.

The CDR3 DNA reads as TGTGCCAGTAGTATAGCTAGGTACTACGAGCAGTACTTC. Its translation: CASSIARYYEQYF. The chain has TRBV19 and TRBJ2-7; D call uncertain. CDR1 is LNHDA, CDR2 SQIVND, per germline (reference sequence). V lost 1 base to trimming and J lost 3 bases, with 7 bases between them. CDR3 size: 13 residues.